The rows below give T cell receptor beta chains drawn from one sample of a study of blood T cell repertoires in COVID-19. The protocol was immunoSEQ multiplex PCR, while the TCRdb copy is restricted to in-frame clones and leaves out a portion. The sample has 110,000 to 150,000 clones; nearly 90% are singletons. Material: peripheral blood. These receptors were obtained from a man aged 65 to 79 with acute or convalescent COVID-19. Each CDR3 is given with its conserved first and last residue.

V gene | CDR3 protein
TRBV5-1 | CASSSAYEQYF
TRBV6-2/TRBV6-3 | CASSRQGADTGELFF
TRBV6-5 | CASSSTGVEQYF
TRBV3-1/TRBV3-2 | CASSPDRGHTEAFF
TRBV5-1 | CASSLGTVPVTDTQYF
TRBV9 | CASSVESGQGGYTF
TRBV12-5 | CASGLGQGGTQYF
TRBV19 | CASATGTSGGRRYF
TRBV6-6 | CASRGLAGGNGGELFF
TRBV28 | CASSTEHSGANVLTF
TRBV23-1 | CASSQSRGQGGYEQYF
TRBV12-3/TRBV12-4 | CASSLSGNTIYF
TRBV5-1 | CASSFDNNIQYF
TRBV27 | CASSLSVGGGDNQPQHF
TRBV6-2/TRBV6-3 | CASSPRQALRNTEAFF
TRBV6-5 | CASARLGNQPQHF
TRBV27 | CASSFGGSYNEQFF
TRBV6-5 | CASSYSRNYEQYF
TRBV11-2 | CASSLARSYSPLHF
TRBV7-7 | CASSPTPGTGSYNEQFF
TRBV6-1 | CASSELQGNNQPQHF
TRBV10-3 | CAIKGGEETQYF
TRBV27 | CATGPGLNYGYTF
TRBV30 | CAWSGQFTSTDTQYF
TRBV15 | CATSGAQGTEAFF
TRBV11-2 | CASSPAGRVTGNTIYF
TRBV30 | CAWSVLPRYPSYTIYF
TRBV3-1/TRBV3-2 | CASSQFTAGGTDTQYF
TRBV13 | CASSKNRNYYNEQFF
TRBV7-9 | CASSHHTFSGNTIYF
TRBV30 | CAWSRQGLAGGRLSEQYF
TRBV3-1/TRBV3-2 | CASSPVVAGSQETQYF
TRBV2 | CASRRGTGDTEAFF
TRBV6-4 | CASSRGLSTDTQYF
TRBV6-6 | CASSFPPGRADQPQHF
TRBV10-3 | CAISDPGRGSYEQYF
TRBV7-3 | CASSLSGRRDTQYF
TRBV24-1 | CATSEPDKSYGYTF
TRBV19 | CASGTNYGYTF
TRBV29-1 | CSVGNRGYEQYF
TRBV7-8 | CASSLGGGSYEQYF
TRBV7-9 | CASSSQGAEEAFF